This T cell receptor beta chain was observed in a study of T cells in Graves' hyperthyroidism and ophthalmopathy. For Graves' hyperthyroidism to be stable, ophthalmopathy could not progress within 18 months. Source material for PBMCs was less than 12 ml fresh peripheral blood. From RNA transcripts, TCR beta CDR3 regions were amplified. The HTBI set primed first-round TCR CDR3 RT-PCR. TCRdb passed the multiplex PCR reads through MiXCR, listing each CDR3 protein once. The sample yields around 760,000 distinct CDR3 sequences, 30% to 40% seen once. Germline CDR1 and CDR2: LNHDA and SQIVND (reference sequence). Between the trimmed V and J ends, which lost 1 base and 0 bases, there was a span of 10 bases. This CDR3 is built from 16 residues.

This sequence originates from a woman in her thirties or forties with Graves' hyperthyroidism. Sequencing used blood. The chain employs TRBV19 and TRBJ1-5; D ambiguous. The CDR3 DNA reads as TGTGCCAGTAGTATAGGGGCAGCTTATAGCAATCAGCCCCAGCATTTT. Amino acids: CASSIGAAYSNQPQHF.